The rows below give T cell receptor beta chains drawn from one sample of a study of blood T cell repertoires in COVID-19. TCRdb's copy holds only in-frame clones and misses some; the assay was immunoSEQ multiplex PCR. Of 150,000 to 200,000 clones listed, roughly 87% are singletons. Sequenced sample: PBMCs or T cells enriched from blood (not recorded which). The receptor source for this set is a middle-aged woman with acute COVID-19. Both conserved end residues are part of each CDR3. D genes are given only for firm matches. Rows may omit the clone size; those that give it use once, few, many or a size class.

.	TRBV6-5	.	TRBJ1-1	CASSYATGTEAFF	TGTGCCAGCAGTTACGCAACAGGCACTGAAGCTTTCTTT
TRBD1	TRBV7-9	.	TRBJ2-7	CASSGTGGGEQYF	TGTGCCAGCAGCGGGACAGGGGGAGGCGAGCAGTACTTC
TRBD2	TRBV10-2	.	TRBJ2-3	CASSESDSGGGYTQYF	TGCGCCAGCAGTGAGTCGGATAGCGGGGGGGGCTATACGCAGTATTTT
.	TRBV21-1	.	TRBJ2-7	CASSKYGGTKSYF	TGTGCCAGCAGCAAATACGGGGGAACGAAATCGTACTTC
TRBD1	TRBV5-1	.	TRBJ2-7	CASSLTGAVNEQYF	TGCGCCAGCAGCCTGACAGGGGCGGTTAACGAGCAGTACTTC
.	TRBV4-3	.	TRBJ2-1	CASSQGRGLGNEQFF	TGCGCCAGCAGCCAAGGGAGGGGGCTCGGCAATGAGCAGTTCTTC
.	TRBV2	.	TRBJ2-3	CASKGRRASGGDTDTQYF	TGTGCCAGCAAAGGACGTCGAGCGTCGGGGGGCGACACAGATACGCAGTATTTT
TRBD1	TRBV9	.	TRBJ2-3	CASSVAWAGGGDTQYF	TGTGCCAGCAGCGTAGCGTGGGCAGGGGGCGGAGATACGCAGTATTTT
.	TRBV5-1	.	TRBJ1-1	CASSLELRAGNALTFF	TGCGCCAGCAGCTTGGAATTAAGGGCCGGGAATGCGTTGACTTTCTTT
TRBD2	TRBV5-1	.	TRBJ2-1	CASSVSGVYNEQFF	TGCGCCAGCAGCGTAAGCGGGGTTTACAATGAGCAGTTCTTC
TRBD1	TRBV28	once	TRBJ1-1	CASCEQGAETEAFF	TGTGCCAGCTGTGAACAGGGGGCTGAGACTGAAGCTTTCTTT
.	TRBV5-8	.	TRBJ2-3	CASSVVTYRASLDTQYF	TGTGCCAGCAGCGTTGTGACCTATCGGGCTAGCCTGGATACGCAGTATTTT
.	TRBV9	.	TRBJ1-1	CASSFGDWGNTEAFF	TGTGCCAGCAGCTTTGGGGACTGGGGGAACACTGAAGCTTTCTTT
.	TRBV7-9	.	TRBJ2-5	CASSLAELRQETQYF	TGTGCCAGCAGCTTAGCCGAGTTGCGGCAAGAGACCCAGTACTTC
TRBD1	TRBV18	.	TRBJ2-5	CASSPQGALEETQYF	TGTGCCAGCTCACCGCAGGGGGCGTTGGAAGAGACCCAGTACTTC
TRBD1	TRBV10-3	.	TRBJ1-6	CAIRTGTGGTGFNSPLHF	TGTGCCATCAGGACAGGGACAGGGGGAACCGGATTCAATTCACCCCTCCACTTT
.	TRBV9	.	TRBJ2-2	CASSFKKQGANTGELFF	TGTGCCAGCAGCTTTAAAAAACAGGGCGCGAACACCGGGGAGCTGTTTTTT
.	TRBV7-9	.	TRBJ1-1	CASSYPRQNTEAFF	TGTGCCAGCAGCTACCCTCGACAGAACACTGAAGCTTTCTTT
.	TRBV6-5	.	TRBJ1-3	CASTIKGASTIYF	TGTGCCAGCACAATAAAAGGGGCCTCCACCATATATTTT
.	TRBV30	.	TRBJ1-1	CAWSFGEGTEAFF	TGTGCCTGGAGTTTCGGGGAGGGGACTGAAGCTTTCTTT
TRBD2	TRBV4-1	.	TRBJ2-1	CASSQGPPSGGYNEQFF	TGCGCCAGCAGCCAAGGCCCCCCTAGCGGGGGATACAATGAGCAGTTCTTC
TRBD1	TRBV7-3	.	TRBJ1-1	CASSSSGTGTEAFF	TGTGCCAGCAGCTCCTCCGGGACAGGGACTGAAGCTTTCTTT